The next 29 T cell receptor beta chains were all read from a single sample in a study of blood T cells in healthy people across ages. Sample-barcoded 5' priming and a J-beta primer mix drove a second PCR of 7 to 11 cycles. TCRdb redid the calling of the 5' RACE reads with MiXCR, one entry per CDR3 protein. The sample consists of about 1 million distinct CDR3 sequences, 25% of them appearing once. The data were also submitted as part of a second study, on T cells of mothers and their children.

The specimen was blood. Receptors were obtained from a girl aged 2 to 9 in good health.

The chain links TRBV4-1 to TRBJ2-1; possibly TRBD1 for D (6 bases). Between the trimmed V and J ends, which lost 3 bases and 13 bases, there was a span of 16 bases. The CDR3 covers 13 residues. Germline CDR1 and CDR2: MGHRA and YSYEKL. The CDR3 DNA is TGCGCCAGCAGCCAGAGCCGGGACACCTACCAGTTCTTC. Translation gives CASSQSRDTYQFF.

The J gene is TRBJ2-3, the V gene TRBV24-1; no reliable D call. The V gene lost 4 bases and the J gene lost 0 bases, with 13 bases spanning the gap. CDR3 length: 16 amino acids. Germline V gives CDR1 KGHDR, CDR2 SFDVKD. CDR3 amino acids: CATSDPMRYSTDTQYF. Written as DNA, the CDR3 is TGTGCCACCAGTGACCCGATGCGATACAGCACAGATACGCAGTATTTT.

This clonotype has only a few counts. The J gene is TRBJ2-1, the V gene TRBV4-3; TRBD2 matches 8 bases. There are 16 residues in the CDR3. J lost 5 bases, V lost 1 base, and 7 bases had no gene match. Germline values: CDR1 LGHNA, CDR2 YSLEER. As DNA, the CDR3 is TGCGCCAGCAGCCAAGGCACTAGCGGAGATAACAATGAGCAGTTCTTC. As protein: CASSQGTSGDNNEQFF.

V usage is TRBV11-2 and J usage is TRBJ2-7; D might be TRBD2 (5 bases). The CDR3 extends over 14 amino acids. Trimming pared 1 base from V and 2 bases from J, leaving 9 bases between. The germline V gene has CDR1 SGHAT and CDR2 FQNNGV. The CDR3 nucleotides are TGTGCCAGCAGCTTAGGAGCGGTAGCCTACGAGCAGTACTTC. This codes for CASSLGAVAYEQYF. The full variable domain, in which reference TRBV11-2 and TRBJ2-7 provide the parts outside the CDR3, is EAGVAQSPRYKIIEKRQSVAFWCNPISGHATLYWYQQILGQGPKLLIQFQNNGVVDDSQLPKDRFSAERLKGVDSTLKIQPAKLEDSAVYLCASSLGAVAYEQYFGPGTRLTVT.

The chain is built from TRBV6-1 and TRBJ2-5; 8 nucleotides match TRBD2. Germline V gene sequence: CDR1 MNHNS, CDR2 SASEGT. This CDR3 spans 16 amino acids. Losses at the gene ends were 2 bases for V and 5 bases for J; bases not matched to a gene: 10. Written as DNA, the CDR3 is TGTGCCAGCAGTGAACTCCCTGGAGGCGGGGGGGAGACCCAGTACTTC. This codes for CASSELPGGGGETQYF.

This chain joins TRBV7-8 and TRBJ2-5; TRBD2 matches 7 bases. V shed 1 base, J shed 4 bases, and the junction held 6 bases outside the gene matches. This CDR3 is 15 amino acids long. Germline CDR1 is SGHVS and CDR2 is FQNEAQ. In DNA, the CDR3 is TGTGCCAGCAGCTTAGTTGGGAGCGGGGTAGAGACCCAGTACTTC. Translation gives CASSLVGSGVETQYF.

This CDR3 reads CASSLAGPYQETQYF. DNA for the CDR3: TGCGCCAGCAGCTTGGCGGGACCGTACCAAGAGACCCAGTACTTC. The chain uses TRBV5-1 and TRBJ2-5, with D perhaps assigned TRBD1 or TRBD2 (5 bases each). CDR1 and CDR2 from the germline V gene are SGHRS and YFSETQ. This CDR3 is built from 15 residues. Trimming took 0 bases from V and 0 from J, leaving 9 bases between them. Drawing the rest from reference TRBV5-1 and TRBJ2-5, the complete variable domain is KAGVTQTPRYLIKTRGQQVTLSCSPISGHRSVSWYQQTPGQGLQFLFEYFSETQRNKGNFPGRFSGRQFSNSRSEMNVSTLELGDSALYLCASSLAGPYQETQYFGPGTRLLVL.

This chain links TRBV7-9 with TRBJ1-2, with 7 bases lining up with TRBD1. CDR1 is SEHNR and CDR2 is FQNEAQ in the germline V gene (reference sequence). V was clipped by 0 bases and J by 5 bases; unmatched bases: 3. This CDR3 comprises 14 residues. The CDR3 loop is CASSLAQGLYGYTF. Here the CDR3 DNA reads TGTGCCAGCAGCTTAGCACAGGGGTTATATGGCTACACCTTC.

The chain couples TRBV12-3 or TRBV12-4 to TRBJ1-5, with 7 bases lining up with TRBD1. J was trimmed by 6 bases and V by 5 bases; bases with no gene match: 4. The CDR3 is made up of 13 amino acids. This chain's CDR3 is CASSHRGFQPQHF. CDR3 nucleotides: TGTGCCAGCAGTCACAGGGGCTTTCAGCCCCAGCATTTT.

There are a few counts of this clonotype. V gene TRBV5-1 combines with J gene TRBJ1-6; 7 nucleotides agree with TRBD1. V shed 4 bases, J shed 6 bases, and the junction held 10 bases outside the gene matches. Germline lookup yields CDR1 SGHRS and CDR2 YFSETQ. The CDR3 totals 16 residues. CDR3 region: CASSPTAGTANSPLHF. In DNA, the CDR3 is TGCGCCAGCAGCCCCACTGCCGGGACAGCTAATTCACCCCTCCACTTT.

Only a few counts were recorded for this clonotype. J is TRBJ2-5 and V is TRBV28; D is unresolved. Germline CDR1 reads MDHEN; CDR2 reads SYDVKM. This CDR3 is built from 14 residues. V lost 5 bases to trimming and J lost 5 bases, with 15 bases between them. The CDR3 region has the DNA TGTGCCAGCAGTCCCAACCGAAAGACGGAGACCCAGTACTTC. It is translated as CASSPNRKTETQYF.

The V call is TRBV29-1, the J call TRBJ2-1; D perhaps matches TRBD1 (6 bases). CDR1 and CDR2 (germline): SQVTM, ANQGSEA. The CDR3 spans 13 residues. V was shortened by 3 bases and J by 4 bases, with 10 bases between the two germline ends. The CDR3 protein is CSVEDRLYNEQFF. The CDR3 nucleotides read TGCAGCGTTGAGGACAGACTATACAATGAGCAGTTCTTC.

This clonotype appeared a few times. As DNA, the CDR3 is TGTGCCAGCAGCTTAACGTTAGGCGGAAATGAGCAGTTCTTC. This gives the protein CASSLTLGGNEQFF. V and J are TRBV7-3 and TRBJ2-1; D gene ambiguous. Trimming shortened V by 0 bases and J by 7 bases, and 10 bases separated the two germline ends. Germline CDR1 and CDR2: SGHTA and FQGTGA. This CDR3 has 14 amino acids.

This clonotype was observed a few times. The CDR3 spells CSARDTGRVTEAFF. DNA of the CDR3: TGCAGTGCTAGAGATACCGGCAGGGTCACTGAAGCTTTCTTT. The chain uses TRBV20-1 and TRBJ1-1; a weak D match, TRBD1 (5 bases). Trimming stripped 0 bases from V and 4 bases from J, with 12 bases between. The CDR3 extends over 14 amino acids. Per germline, CDR1 DFQATT and CDR2 SNEGSKA (reference sequence).

The table lists this clonotype with a few counts. The V and J genes are TRBV12-3 or TRBV12-4 and TRBJ1-4; no reliable D call. V gave up 3 bases and J gave up 4 bases, with 9 bases separating them. The CDR3 loop spans 14 amino acids. The CDR3 here is CASSFRTDNEKLFF. CDR3 bases: TGTGCCAGCAGTTTCCGGACGGATAATGAAAAACTGTTTTTT.

V and J are TRBV6-5 and TRBJ2-5; D unresolved. The DNA end is more similar to TRBJ2-1, so the J call may be wrong. Germline V CDR1 and CDR2: MNHEY, SVGAGI. CDR3 length equals 11 residues. The DNA for the CDR3 is TGTGCCAGCACCCTCGGCGAAGAGCAGTTCTTC. This codes for CASTLGEEQFF.

The chain uses TRBV5-5 and TRBJ2-2, with D unclear. Per the germline V gene, CDR1 is SGHKS and CDR2 is YYEKEE (reference sequence). This CDR3 region has 16 residues. The germline V and J ends were trimmed by 0 bases and 0 bases, with 9 bases remaining between them. In DNA, the CDR3 is TGTGCCAGCAGCTTGGCAGGTCCTACGAACACCGGGGAGCTGTTTTTT. Translation gives CASSLAGPTNTGELFF.

This clonotype turned up a few times. The V gene is TRBV6-6, the J gene TRBJ2-7; 7 bases match TRBD2. The germline V gene has CDR1 MNHNY and CDR2 SVGAGI (reference sequence). Unmatched junction bases numbered 3, after V lost 6 bases and J lost 4 bases. The CDR3 has 12 amino acids. DNA for the CDR3: TGTGCCAGCAGCAACGGGGGGTACGAGCAGTACTTC. Its protein is CASSNGGYEQYF.

The chain has TRBV4-1 and TRBJ2-5; the D gene is possibly TRBD1 (6 bases). Judging by the DNA end, TRBJ2-7 fits better; the J call may be wrong. Germline CDR1 reads MGHRA; CDR2 reads YSYEKL. The CDR3 contains 14 residues. CDR3 in amino acids: CASSLFTGFNEQYF. DNA of the CDR3: TGCGCCAGCAGCCTCTTCACAGGGTTCAACGAGCAGTACTTC.

The chain couples TRBV9 to TRBJ2-7, with 11 bases that match TRBD2. Germline assignment: CDR1 SGDLS and CDR2 YYNGEE. V was clipped by 3 bases and J by 7 bases; unmatched bases: 9. The CDR3 totals 15 residues. CDR3 in DNA: TGTGCCAGCAGCGCGTCACTAGCGGGAGAAGGTGAGCAGTACTTC. Translating gives CASSASLAGEGEQYF.

This clonotype was seen a few times. The J gene is TRBJ2-5, the V gene TRBV4-1; 7 bases are a match to TRBD1. The CDR3 is 18 amino acids. In germline, CDR1 is MGHRA, CDR2 YSYEKL. The V segment lost 0 bases and the J segment 5 bases; nucleotides outside the gene matches: 15. Written as DNA, the CDR3 is TGCGCCAGCAGCCAAGATCTGGCAGGGGGATCGTTTGGGGAGACCCAGTACTTC. It is translated as CASSQDLAGGSFGETQYF.

The genes are TRBV7-9 and TRBJ1-1; D not certain. V was pared by 5 bases and J by 6 bases, with 13 bases between. The germline CDR1 and CDR2 sequences are SEHNR and FQNEAQ (reference sequence). The CDR3 loop spans 13 amino acids. CDR3 coding DNA: TGTGCCAGCAGCCTCCCGATAGAGGCTGAAGCTTTCTTT. The encoded protein is CASSLPIEAEAFF.

The chain uses TRBV7-3 and TRBJ2-1; D unresolved. This CDR3 spans 13 amino acids. The germline V gene encodes CDR1 SGHTA and CDR2 FQGTGA. V lost 4 bases and J lost 4, with 8 bases in between. The chain's CDR3 is CASSSMGYNEQFF. DNA for the CDR3: TGTGCCAGCAGCTCAATGGGTTACAATGAGCAGTTCTTC.

This chain connects TRBV25-1 to TRBJ1-2; D call uncertain. Germline-derived CDR1 and CDR2 are MGHDK and SYGVNS. V was shortened by 2 bases and J by 8 bases, with 12 bases between the two germline ends. The CDR3 consists of 13 residues. Here the CDR3 DNA reads TGTGCCAGCAGTGAAGTGGGAGTACGCGGCTACACCTTC. Its protein product is CASSEVGVRGYTF.

This clonotype was detected once. J is TRBJ2-2 and V is TRBV6-5; D perhaps matches TRBD2 (6 bases). There are 13 residues in the CDR3. V shed 4 bases and J shed 6 bases, with 9 bases lying between them. CDR1 is MNHEY, CDR2 SVGAGI, per germline. CDR3 DNA sequence: TGTGCCAGCAGTTCTAGCGACCCCGGGGAGCTGTTTTTT. Translation: CASSSSDPGELFF.

This clonotype appeared a few times. This chain uses TRBV28 with TRBJ2-7; D ambiguous. V gave up 3 bases and J gave up 4 bases, with 13 bases separating them. The length of the CDR3 is 14 residues. CDR1 MDHEN and CDR2 SYDVKM come from the germline V gene. CDR3 sequence (DNA): TGTGCCAGCAGTTTGAGGTTTGTCGGGTACGAGCAGTACTTC. It codes for CASSLRFVGYEQYF.

Many counts were recorded for this clonotype. This chain uses TRBV5-6 with TRBJ2-2, with D tentatively TRBD2 (5 bases). Trimming pared 0 bases from V and 9 bases from J, leaving 9 bases between. CDR3 length equals 13 residues. The germline CDR1 and CDR2 sequences are SGHDT and YYEEEE. The CDR3 is CASSLVRARELFF. Here the CDR3 DNA reads TGTGCCAGCAGCTTGGTGCGGGCTCGGGAGCTGTTTTTT.

The J gene is TRBJ2-4, the V gene TRBV29-1; possibly TRBD2 for D (6 bases). From germline, CDR1 is SQVTM and CDR2 ANQGSEA. This CDR3 has 14 residues. The V and J ends lost 6 bases and 9 bases respectively, with 21 bases between them. The CDR3 region has the DNA TGCAGCGTCGGAGGCACGGAGGGCCTGGCCATTCAGTACTTC. It is translated as CSVGGTEGLAIQYF.

The chain joins TRBV12-3 or TRBV12-4 to TRBJ2-5; the D gene is possibly TRBD1 (6 bases). The J call may be faulty, since TRBJ2-7 better matches the DNA end. The CDR3 runs 14 residues. The CDR3 protein is CASSLQGSGYEQYF. CDR3 nucleotides: TGTGCCAGCAGTTTACAGGGGAGTGGGTACGAGCAGTACTTC.